A selection of T cell receptor beta chains follows, all from one sample in a study of T cells in Graves' hyperthyroidism and ophthalmopathy. A single record per CDR3 protein comes from TCRdb applying MiXCR to the multiplex PCR reads. The sample shows around 300,000 distinct CDR3 sequences, 14% of them seen only once. Sequencing was performed on blood. Receptors originate from a woman in her thirties with Graves' hyperthyroidism. CDR3s include the opening cysteine and the closing phenylalanine or tryptophan. Each record gives: CDR3 protein, J gene, D gene, V gene. A D gene is named only where the DNA matches it firmly.

CASSTGTLNTGELFF TRBJ2-2 - TRBV19
CAISELREGPSYNEQFF TRBJ2-1 TRBD2 TRBV10-3
CSAVGGGEGGELFF TRBJ2-2 TRBD2 TRBV20-1
CASSLRDRRNEQFF TRBJ2-1 - TRBV28
CASTQYSSSYNEQSF TRBJ2-1 - TRBV19
CASSNNRGSGLVLQQPQHF TRBJ1-5 - TRBV6-2/TRBV6-3
CASSDAGTNQETQYF TRBJ2-5 - TRBV2
CASSRIRDEQFF TRBJ2-1 - TRBV4-1
CASSRQSVRSPLHF TRBJ1-6 - TRBV12-3/TRBV12-4
CASSLVAGGAIAKNIQYF TRBJ2-4 TRBD2 TRBV7-2
CASSEAGRGYYGYTF TRBJ1-2 - TRBV6-1
CSGLVNTEAFF TRBJ1-1 - TRBV20-1
CASSSTGRSTEQYF TRBJ2-7 - TRBV6-1
CSAREGVAGGETQYF TRBJ2-5 TRBD2 TRBV20-1
CASRRSSGGYNEQFF TRBJ2-1 TRBD2 TRBV6-2/TRBV6-3
CASSPLGQGLDTEAFF TRBJ1-1 TRBD1 TRBV18
CASSFRDRVSPLHF TRBJ1-6 TRBD1 TRBV28
CATRQGANYGYTF TRBJ1-2 TRBD1 TRBV6-1